This passage covers 29 T cell receptor beta chains from one sample sequenced in a study of T-cell memory formation after mild COVID-19. Using its own MiXCR run on the 5' RACE reads, TCRdb lists one record per CDR3 protein. The sample includes roughly 200,000 distinct CDR3 sequences, 9.5% of them seen just once. The sequencing sample was made of PBMCs or a T cell subset sorted from them (not recorded which). The receptors originated from a man aged 18 to 29 who had mild COVID-19 (a few samples of this study predate the infection). Cell type and time point are not known.

This clonotype was seen a few times. The J gene is TRBJ2-5, the V gene TRBV11-2; TRBD1 aligns across 10 bases. The CDR3 spans 15 residues. After removal of 7 bases from V and 5 bases from J, the junction contained 10 bases not matched to a gene. Germline V lookup: CDR1 SGHAT, CDR2 FQNNGV. For the CDR3, the DNA is TGTGCCAGCATCATGGGACAGGGGATAAGGGAGACCCAGTACTTC. Its translation is CASIMGQGIRETQYF.

This clonotype was seen only a few times. The V call is TRBV20-1, the J call TRBJ1-6; tentatively, D is TRBD1 (5 bases). The CDR3 spans 13 residues. CDR1 DFQATT and CDR2 SNEGSKA come from the germline V gene (reference sequence). V was clipped by 2 bases and J by 9 bases, with 11 bases between them. The CDR3 spells CSARSTELSPLHF. The DNA for the CDR3 is TGCAGTGCTAGATCGACAGAGCTTTCACCCCTCCACTTT.

This clonotype was detected a few times. This chain links TRBV5-1 with TRBJ2-5; D is perhaps TRBD1 (5 bases). Deletions cut 4 bases from V and 4 bases from J, with 17 bases between. CDR3 length equals 15 residues. CDR1 is SGHRS and CDR2 is YFSETQ in the germline V gene. The CDR3 protein is CASSAQGGDSETQYF. CDR3 in DNA: TGCGCCAGCAGCGCCCAGGGTGGAGATTCAGAGACCCAGTACTTC.

The gene calls are TRBV4-2 and TRBJ2-4; TRBD2 agrees at 15 bases. V lost 4 bases, J lost 0 bases, and 4 bases stayed unmatched. The CDR3 covers 18 residues. Germline V gene lookup returns CDR1 LGHNA and CDR2 YNFKEQ. The CDR3 spells CASSPGLAGGRAKNIQYF. CDR3 in DNA: TGTGCCAGCAGCCCCGGACTAGCGGGGGGGAGAGCCAAAAACATTCAGTACTTC.

Ten or more counts support this clonotype. The rearrangement uses TRBV12-3 or TRBV12-4 and TRBJ2-7; D unclear. The germline V and J ends were trimmed by 2 bases and 5 bases, with 13 bases remaining between them. This CDR3 has 14 amino acids. The CDR3 is CASSLSAHGHEQYF. CDR3 DNA sequence: TGTGCCAGCAGTTTATCGGCTCATGGGCACGAGCAGTACTTC.

The chain is built from TRBV4-3 and TRBJ1-4; D uncertain. Germline lookup yields CDR1 LGHNA and CDR2 YSLEER. The CDR3 sequence is 15 residues long. The V end lost 4 bases, the J end lost 0 bases, and 9 bases lay between the germline ends. The CDR3 is CASSPQVATNEKLFF. The DNA of the CDR3 is TGCGCCAGCAGCCCTCAAGTAGCAACTAATGAAAAACTGTTTTTT.

This clonotype was observed a handful of times. J is TRBJ1-1 and V is TRBV10-3; D is undetermined. In germline, CDR1 is ENHRY, CDR2 SYGVKD. The CDR3 consists of 13 residues. Trimming removed 1 base from V and 6 bases from J, with 9 bases in between. CDR3 in amino acids: CAISELLRAEAFF. For the CDR3, the DNA is TGTGCCATCAGTGAGTTACTGCGCGCTGAAGCTTTCTTT.

This clonotype was observed a handful of times. The rearrangement uses TRBV7-9 and TRBJ1-1; D possibly corresponds to TRBD1 (5 bases). The CDR3 runs 13 residues. Per germline, CDR1 SEHNR and CDR2 FQNEAQ (reference sequence). V was shortened by 5 bases and J by 11 bases, with 18 bases between the two germline ends. The CDR3 loop is CASSEGWGDDAFF. The CDR3 coding sequence is TGTGCCAGCAGCGAAGGTTGGGGGGACGACGCTTTCTTT.

This clonotype was counted many times. The chain employs TRBV4-1 and TRBJ2-3; 8 nucleotides match TRBD1. V gave up 2 bases and J gave up 4 bases; unmatched junction bases: 8. CDR1 MGHRA and CDR2 YSYEKL come from the germline V gene. This CDR3 contains 16 residues. The CDR3 nucleotides read TGCGCCAGCAGCCAAACGGACCAGGGGGCTGCAGATACGCAGTATTTT. Its protein product is CASSQTDQGAADTQYF.

V usage is TRBV24-1 and J usage is TRBJ2-5; 8 nucleotides agree with TRBD2. The J segment lost 2 bases and the V segment lost 10 bases, leaving 14 bases of the junction unmatched. This CDR3 has 16 amino acids. Germline-derived CDR1 and CDR2 are KGHDR and SFDVKD. CDR3 residues: CATSPWGSGDQETQYF. The CDR3, as DNA: TGTGCCACTTCCCCCTGGGGTAGCGGGGATCAAGAGACCCAGTACTTC.

The chain has TRBV4-3 and TRBJ2-1, with 9 bases that match TRBD2. Germline V gene data show CDR1 as LGHNA and CDR2 as YSLEER. The CDR3 length is 15 residues. The junction had 10 bases not matched to a gene; V was cut back by 6 bases and J by 7 bases. The CDR3 DNA follows: TGCGCCAGCAGTCGGGGGAGCGGGGGGCAAAATGAGCAGTTCTTC. It yields the protein CASSRGSGGQNEQFF.

A few counts support this clonotype. V is TRBV11-1 and J is TRBJ2-2, with D maybe TRBD1 (6 bases). Germline V lookup: CDR1 SGHAT, CDR2 FQDESV (reference sequence). V was pared by 5 bases and J by 5 bases, with 21 bases between. The CDR3 consists of 17 residues. CDR3 coding DNA: TGTGCCAGCAGCCACCCCAGGGGCCAGACGGTAACCGGGGAGCTGTTTTTT. It encodes CASSHPRGQTVTGELFF.

This clonotype turned up a few times. V is TRBV4-1 and J is TRBJ2-1, with D possibly being TRBD1 (5 bases). The CDR3 is made up of 13 amino acids. Germline-derived CDR1 and CDR2 are MGHRA and YSYEKL. The germline V and J ends were trimmed by 0 bases and 7 bases, with 7 bases remaining between them. The CDR3 DNA follows: TGCGCCAGCAGCCAAGAGAACAGGAATGAGCAGTTCTTC. This translates into CASSQENRNEQFF.

This clonotype was recorded a few times. The chain recombines TRBV29-1 with TRBJ2-5; D ambiguous. Deletions cut 7 bases from V and 1 base from J, with 13 bases between. The CDR3 runs to 13 residues. Looked up from germline, CDR1 is SQVTM and CDR2 is ANQGSEA. The CDR3 DNA reads as TGCAGCGCCAAGGGTAATGCCCAAGAGACCCAGTACTTC. Translation gives CSAKGNAQETQYF.

This clonotype came up a few times. The chain joins TRBV20-1 to TRBJ1-2; D ambiguous. The CDR3 is 13 amino acids. Germline CDR1 DFQATT, CDR2 SNEGSKA (reference sequence). The V gene lost 3 bases and the J gene lost 4 bases, with 12 bases spanning the gap. The CDR3 DNA follows: TGCAGTGCTAGGGAGGACGGATCCTATGGCTACACCTTC. Encoded protein: CSAREDGSYGYTF.

This rearrangement joins TRBV6-2 or TRBV6-3 to TRBJ2-2, with D perhaps TRBD2 (6 bases). The V end lost 4 bases, the J end lost 0 bases, and 9 bases lay between the germline ends. The CDR3 totals 15 residues. Germline V gives CDR1 MNHEY, CDR2 SVGEGT. The DNA of the CDR3 is TGTGCCAGCAGTTGGCGGGGACCGAACACCGGGGAGCTGTTTTTT. It yields the protein CASSWRGPNTGELFF.

The chain recombines TRBV2 with TRBJ2-5; weak D call: TRBD1 (5 bases). The CDR3 runs 12 residues. Trimming pared 7 bases from V and 9 bases from J, leaving 15 bases between. Looked up from germline, CDR1 is SNHLY and CDR2 is FYNNEI. The CDR3, as DNA: TGTGCCAGCAACGCAGGGTTTCGCCCCCAGTACTTC. This encodes CASNAGFRPQYF.

The chain joins TRBV7-2 to TRBJ2-7; no reliable D call. Looked up from germline, CDR1 is SGHTA and CDR2 is FQGNSA. CDR3 length equals 13 residues. V was shortened by 6 bases and J by 2 bases, with 11 bases between the two germline ends. This chain's CDR3 is CASSPPSAYEQYF. Written as DNA, the CDR3 is TGTGCCAGCAGTCCCCCTTCGGCCTACGAGCAGTACTTC.

This chain links TRBV27 with TRBJ1-1; 7 bases match TRBD1. There are 14 residues in the CDR3. Trimming removed 4 bases from V and 3 bases from J; junction bases left unmatched: 5. CDR1 and CDR2 (germline): MNHEY, SMNVEV (reference sequence). The CDR3 is CASSSTGKDTEAFF. CDR3 nucleotides: TGTGCCAGCAGTTCGACAGGGAAGGACACTGAAGCTTTCTTT.

This clonotype was counted many times. The rearrangement joins TRBV4-3 to TRBJ2-3; the match to TRBD1 covers 10 bases. The CDR3 is made up of 15 amino acids. Losses at the gene ends were 4 bases for V and 3 bases for J; bases not matched to a gene: 4. The germline CDR1 and CDR2 sequences are LGHNA and YSLEER. The DNA of the CDR3 is TGCGCCAGCAGCCTCGGGACAGGGGAGACAGATACGCAGTATTTT. As protein: CASSLGTGETDTQYF.

This clonotype appeared a few times. The chain couples TRBV5-5 to TRBJ1-3, with D possibly matching TRBD1 (6 bases). The V end was cut by 4 bases, the J end by 4 bases, with 9 bases between. This CDR3 contains 13 residues. CDR1 and CDR2 (germline): SGHKS, YYEKEE (reference sequence). The CDR3 nucleotides are TGTGCCAGCAGCCCGGGACACGGAAACACCATATATTTT. Translating it yields CASSPGHGNTIYF.

A few counts support this clonotype. The chain has TRBV3-1 and TRBJ2-5, with 7 bases aligning to TRBD2. The V gene end was trimmed by 5 bases and the J gene end by 3 bases; junction bases not matched to a gene: 12. This CDR3 is built from 16 residues. Germline values: CDR1 LGHDT, CDR2 YNNKEL (reference sequence). CDR3 in amino acids: CASSSRTQRGKETQYF. The CDR3 DNA is TGTGCCAGCAGCTCCCGGACCCAGCGGGGTAAAGAGACCCAGTACTTC.

The V call is TRBV7-8, the J call TRBJ2-4; 8 bases are a match to TRBD1. This CDR3 spans 13 amino acids. Germline values: CDR1 SGHVS, CDR2 FQNEAQ. The junction had 5 bases not matched to a gene; V was cut back by 5 bases and J by 8 bases. The CDR3 region is CASSQDREDIQYF. In DNA form, the CDR3 reads TGTGCCAGCAGCCAGGACAGGGAGGACATTCAGTACTTC. The full variable domain, its missing parts supplied by reference TRBV7-8 and TRBJ2-4, is GAGVSQSPRYKVAKRGQDVALRCDPISGHVSLFWYQQALGQGPEFLTYFQNEAQLDKSGLPSDRFFAERPEGSVSTLKIQRTQQEDSAVYLCASSQDREDIQYFGAGTRLSVL.

The chain recombines TRBV30 with TRBJ1-1; D is ambiguous. The CDR3 contains 12 residues. CDR1 and CDR2 (germline): GTSNPN, SVGIG (reference sequence). Deletions cut 4 bases from V and 10 bases from J, with 16 bases between. Written as DNA, the CDR3 is TGTGCCTGGACTCGACATGTCGAAGGAGCTTTCTTT. It encodes CAWTRHVEGAFF.

This clonotype showed up just a few times. The V gene is TRBV28, the J gene TRBJ1-5, with TRBD1 matching 7 bases. CDR3 length: 13 amino acids. V lost 8 bases, J lost 3 bases, and 4 bases stayed unmatched. Germline CDR1 and CDR2: MDHEN and SYDVKM. CDR3 region: CASRQGTNQPQHF. The CDR3 DNA reads TGTGCCAGCCGACAGGGTACCAATCAGCCCCAGCATTTT.

This clonotype was observed at least ten times. This chain uses TRBV9 with TRBJ2-5; 7 bases are a match to TRBD1. The length of the CDR3 is 16 residues. In germline, CDR1 is SGDLS, CDR2 YYNGEE. The V gene end was trimmed by 4 bases and the J gene end by 5 bases; junction bases not matched to a gene: 14. CDR3: CASSQLPGGAWETQYF. The CDR3 DNA is TGTGCCAGCAGCCAACTACCAGGGGGAGCATGGGAGACCCAGTACTTC.

This rearrangement joins TRBV10-2 to TRBJ2-1, with 11 bases lining up with TRBD2. V shed 8 bases, J shed 5 bases, and the junction held 2 bases outside the gene matches. CDR1 is WSHSY, CDR2 SAAADI, per germline. CDR3 size: 13 residues. This CDR3 is CASRLAGNNEQFF. The CDR3 DNA is TGCGCCAGCCGACTAGCGGGGAACAATGAGCAGTTCTTC.

This clonotype appeared a few times. The V call is TRBV3-1, the J call TRBJ1-6; D perhaps matches TRBD1 (5 bases). The V and J ends lost 0 bases and 9 bases respectively, with 12 bases between them. The germline gives CDR1 LGHDT, CDR2 YNNKEL (reference sequence). The CDR3 totals 15 residues. DNA for the CDR3: TGTGCCAGCAGCCAAGATTGGGGACTTGGTTCACCCCTCCACTTT. Translation gives CASSQDWGLGSPLHF.

This clonotype was observed at least ten times. The chain recombines TRBV7-8 with TRBJ1-1; D is unresolved. The germline V gene encodes CDR1 SGHVS and CDR2 FQNEAQ. V was trimmed by 6 bases and J by 2 bases, leaving 4 bases between them. CDR3 length: 11 residues. In DNA form, the CDR3 reads TGTGCCAGCAGTTCAAACACTGAAGCTTTCTTT. It is translated as CASSSNTEAFF.